What follows are 14 T cell receptor beta chains derived from one specimen sequenced in a study of spatial heterogeneity in lung cancer. For these TCRs, the target antigens are not known. TCRdb reanalysed the 5' RACE reads using MiXCR and keeps one entry per CDR3 protein. The sample records thousands of distinct CDR3 sequences, 13% to 15% being singletons. Whole-study results and caveats: Mutation tallies in tumors tracked expanded intratumoral alpha and beta TCR counts.

The time point: sample taken at primary tumor resection. Here the sequenced sample was lung tumor tissue, taken at surgery. Receptors originate from a male donor with early-stage non-small cell lung cancer.

This clonotype is judged medium-sized. The V gene is TRBV27, the J gene TRBJ2-1; D unresolved. The germline CDR1 and CDR2 sequences are MNHEY and SMNVEV (reference sequence). V was shortened by 3 bases and J by 9 bases, with 12 bases between the two germline ends. The CDR3 is 13 residues long. CDR3 loop: CASSFQQFGEQFF. CDR3 bases: TGTGCCAGCAGTTTTCAGCAGTTCGGTGAGCAGTTCTTC.

Within the sample, this clonotype is medium-sized (0.01 to 0.1%). This chain links TRBV27 with TRBJ2-1; D may correspond to TRBD1 or TRBD2 (5 bases each). The length of the CDR3 is 16 residues. From germline, CDR1 is MNHEY and CDR2 SMNVEV (reference sequence). The V gene lost 5 bases and the J gene lost 5 bases, with 19 bases spanning the gap. CDR3 residues: CASSQNSVGTNNEQFF. The CDR3 bases are TGTGCCAGCAGTCAGAATAGCGTCGGGACGAACAATGAGCAGTTCTTC.

By sample fraction, this clonotype is medium-sized. The chain is built from TRBV21-1 and TRBJ2-1; TRBD2 is taken as the D call from the table, unchecked against the DNA. TRBV21-1 counts as a pseudogene. CDR3 length equals 18 residues. The CDR3 DNA reads TGTGCCAGCAGCAAAGATCGGGCGCGGGGGGCCTCCTACAATGAGCAGTTCTTC. This encodes CASSKDRARGASYNEQFF.

This clonotype is medium-sized within its sample. The chain links TRBV6-5 to TRBJ2-7, with 8 bases aligning to TRBD1. The CDR3 loop spans 13 amino acids. From germline, CDR1 is MNHEY and CDR2 SVGAGI. Unmatched junction bases numbered 6, after V lost 6 bases and J lost 5 bases. The CDR3 loop is CASRSQGVNEQYF. CDR3 DNA: TGTGCCAGCAGATCACAGGGGGTCAACGAGCAGTACTTC.

This clonotype was picked up many times. The chain uses TRBV18 and TRBJ2-7; no clear D gene. Germline lookup yields CDR1 KGHSH and CDR2 LQKENI. This CDR3 is built from 13 residues. V lost 1 base and J 3 bases, leaving 7 bases between the germline ends. The CDR3 protein is CASSPRIDYEQYF. DNA of the CDR3: TGTGCCAGCTCACCACGAATCGACTACGAGCAGTACTTC.

In this sample, this clonotype turned up many times. V gene TRBV11-2 combines with J gene TRBJ2-5, with 7 bases lining up with TRBD1. V lost 5 bases and J lost 3; bases outside the gene matches: 6. CDR3 size: 14 residues. The germline gives CDR1 SGHAT, CDR2 FQNNGV. The CDR3 sequence is CASSLGQIKETQYF. CDR3 bases: TGTGCCAGCAGCCTGGGACAGATAAAAGAGACCCAGTACTTC.

This clonotype was picked up many times. Being one base from a much bigger clone, this may be a read error. The chain uses TRBV7-9 and TRBJ1-2; TRBD1 might be the D (6 bases). The CDR3 spans 14 residues. In germline, CDR1 is SEHNR, CDR2 FQNEAQ (reference sequence). The CDR3 DNA reads as TGTGTCAGCAGCTTACAGGGAGCGGACTATGGCTACACCTTC. It codes for CVSSLQGADYGYTF.

In this sample, this clonotype turned up many times. The V call is TRBV4-1, the J call TRBJ1-4, with 7 positions matching TRBD1. This CDR3 has 14 residues. From germline, CDR1 is MGHRA and CDR2 YSYEKL. J was trimmed by 3 bases and V by 4 bases; bases with no gene match: 2. CDR3 DNA sequence: TGCGCCAGCAGCCGCGGACAGGCTAATGAAAAACTGTTTTTT. This codes for CASSRGQANEKLFF.

This clonotype was seen at least ten times. The CDR3 sequence is CATTSAGANVLTF. The CDR3, as DNA: TGTGCCACCACCTCGGCTGGGGCCAACGTCCTGACTTTC. The chain employs TRBV10-3 and TRBJ2-6, with D uncertain. Germline CDR1 ENHRY, CDR2 SYGVKD. This CDR3 spans 13 amino acids. Between the trimmed V and J ends, which lost 10 bases and 2 bases, there was a span of 9 bases.

This clonotype has ten or more counts. This chain connects TRBV24-1 to TRBJ2-3; possibly TRBD1 for D (5 bases). This CDR3 is built from 14 residues. Germline CDR1 is KGHDR and CDR2 is SFDVKD. With 3 bases removed from V and 7 bases from J, the gap between germline ends came to 13 bases. The CDR3 is CATSDGAQRHTQYF. The CDR3, as DNA: TGTGCCACCAGTGATGGGGCCCAGCGACATACGCAGTATTTT.

Many counts were recorded for this clonotype. Germline and junction disagree at one end, which may indicate a read error. The rearrangement uses TRBV7-2 and TRBJ2-2, with TRBD2 as a possible D gene (6 bases). The length of the CDR3 is 17 residues. Germline-derived CDR1 and CDR2 are SGHTA and FQGNSA. For the CDR3, the DNA is TGTGCCAGCAGCAAAATGGGGGGAGTTATGAACCCCGGGGAGCTGTTTTTT. This encodes CASSKMGGVMNPGELFF.

In its sample, this clonotype was seen many times. CDR3 sequence (DNA): TGTGCCAGCAGCTTAGTGGGAGAAGGATACAATGAGCAGTTCTTC. It yields the protein CASSLVGEGYNEQFF. J is TRBJ2-1 and V is TRBV11-2, with D perhaps matching TRBD2 (5 bases). Germline values: CDR1 SGHAT, CDR2 FQNNGV. This CDR3 spans 15 amino acids. Trimming cost V 1 base and J 4 bases, with 11 bases left between them.

The sample holds many counts of this clonotype. The chain recombines TRBV3-1 with TRBJ2-2; TRBD1 might be the D (6 bases). Trimming removed 7 bases from V and 4 bases from J, with 13 bases in between. CDR3 length: 14 amino acids. Germline-derived CDR1 and CDR2 are LGHDT and YNNKEL (reference sequence). DNA for the CDR3: TGTGCCAGCAACCGGGGACAAGTCACCGGGGAGCTGTTTTTT. Encoded protein: CASNRGQVTGELFF.

This clonotype is large. This chain connects TRBV27 to TRBJ1-1, with 7 bases identical to TRBD1. The CDR3 consists of 14 residues. Germline trimming cut 6 bases from V and 4 bases from J; bases unmatched to any gene: 8. Germline V gene lookup returns CDR1 MNHEY and CDR2 SMNVEV (reference sequence). CDR3 DNA: TGTGCCAGCAGCGCCGGGACAGCATCCACTGAAGCTTTCTTT. Translated: CASSAGTASTEAFF.